The 31 T cell receptor beta chains below were found in one sample sequenced in a study of siplizumab effects on memory and regulatory T cells. Clones were sequenced by immunoSEQ multiplex PCR, and TCRdb holds only the in-frame ones, with some missing. The repertoire holds more than 85,000 clones, with under 95% as singletons. Sequencing used Tregs sorted from blood. The source of these receptors is a human donor in good health.

The count of this clone is one. The V call is TRBV9, the J call TRBJ2-1, with 10 bases lining up with TRBD2. This CDR3 is built from 15 residues. Germline V CDR1 and CDR2: SGDLS, YYNGEE. V lost 4 bases to trimming and J lost 0 bases; unmatched junction nucleotides: 1. In nucleotides, the CDR3 is TGTGCCAGCAGCCCTAGCGGGAGCTCCTACAATGAGCAGTTCTTC. It codes for CASSPSGSSYNEQFF.

This clone was recorded a few times. The CDR3 is CASSHRPGQGAKDEQFF. As DNA, the CDR3 is TGCGCCAGCAGCCACCGCCCCGGACAGGGGGCAAAAGATGAGCAGTTCTTC. This chain connects TRBV4-1 to TRBJ2-1; 11 nucleotides line up with TRBD1. V lost 3 bases to trimming and J lost 8 bases; unmatched junction nucleotides: 12. The CDR3 spans 17 residues. CDR1 is MGHRA and CDR2 is YSYEKL in the germline V gene.

The rearrangement joins TRBV29-1 to TRBJ1-2; maybe TRBD1 (6 bases). V was pared by 7 bases and J by 5 bases, with 20 bases between. The CDR3 is made up of 14 amino acids. Germline values: CDR1 SQVTM, CDR2 ANQGSEA. In DNA, the CDR3 is TGCAGCGCGCGTAAGGACAGTTGGGGGTATGGCTACACCTTC. Amino acid sequence: CSARKDSWGYGYTF.

The chain has TRBV6-1 and TRBJ2-7; D may match TRBD1 or TRBD2 (6 bases each). Per germline, CDR1 MNHNS and CDR2 SASEGT. The length of the CDR3 is 17 residues. V shed 4 bases and J shed 3 bases, with 22 bases lying between them. The CDR3 protein is CASSGPTGAGNFYEQYF. The CDR3 coding sequence is TGTGCCAGCAGTGGACCCACGGGGGCAGGCAATTTCTACGAGCAGTACTTC.

The chain links TRBV15 to TRBJ2-3; no firm D call. The CDR3 runs to 12 residues. Germline assignment: CDR1 LNHNV and CDR2 YYDKDF (reference sequence). V was pared by 2 bases and J by 3 bases, with 3 bases between. The CDR3 region is CATSRSTDTQYF. The CDR3 DNA sequence: TGTGCCACCAGCAGAAGTACAGATACGCAGTATTTT.

The chain's CDR3 is CASSLSLGRGFPRRRESYEQYF. CDR3 bases: TGTGCCAGCAGTTTATCCCTCGGCAGGGGGTTCCCACGGCGGCGGGAGAGCTACGAGCAGTACTTC. This chain uses TRBV27 with TRBJ2-7; D possibly matches TRBD1 or TRBD2 (7 bases each). Germline CDR1 reads MNHEY; CDR2 reads SMNVEV (reference sequence). The length of the CDR3 is 22 residues. Trimming removed 0 bases at V and 3 bases at J, with 33 bases between.

The chain carries TRBV11-3 and TRBJ2-2; perhaps D is TRBD1 or TRBD2 (6 bases each). CDR3 size: 14 residues. The V gene's germline CDR1 is SGHNT and CDR2 YENEEA. V dropped 8 bases and J dropped 2 bases, with 12 bases sitting between them. The CDR3 reads CASRGGPNTGELFF. CDR3 nucleotides: TGTGCCAGCCGAGGGGGGCCAAACACCGGGGAGCTGTTTTTT.

The J gene is TRBJ2-1, the V gene TRBV4-1; D is ambiguous. The germline V and J ends were trimmed by 4 bases and 8 bases, with 15 bases remaining between them. Germline CDR1 MGHRA, CDR2 YSYEKL. CDR3 size: 14 residues. CDR3 nucleotide sequence: TGCGCCAGCAGCCCACATGCCCCCCGGGATGAGCAGTTCTTC. This gives the protein CASSPHAPRDEQFF.

The gene calls are TRBV30 and TRBJ2-7, with TRBD2 matching 8 bases. Germline CDR1 reads GTSNPN; CDR2 reads SVGIG (reference sequence). The CDR3 spans 14 residues. With V trimmed by 7 bases and J by 0 bases, 8 bases remained unmatched. The CDR3 loop is CASGGGIASYEQYF. The DNA for the CDR3 is TGTGCCTCGGGGGGGGGTATCGCCTCCTACGAGCAGTACTTC.

The rearrangement links TRBV27 to TRBJ2-2, with TRBD2 matching 8 bases. Looked up from germline, CDR1 is MNHEY and CDR2 is SMNVEV (reference sequence). CDR3 length: 16 amino acids. With V trimmed by 6 bases and J by 0 bases, 6 bases remained unmatched. In DNA form, the CDR3 reads TGTGCCAGCAGCTCCTTAGCGGGGTCGAACACCGGGGAGCTGTTTTTT. Translating it yields CASSSLAGSNTGELFF.

The gene calls are TRBV28 and TRBJ2-7, with TRBD2 matching 7 bases. V lost 4 bases to trimming and J lost 4 bases; unmatched junction nucleotides: 10. CDR1 is MDHEN, CDR2 SYDVKM, per germline. The CDR3 runs to 15 residues. CDR3 in amino acids: CASSSRTRSLYEQYF. CDR3 nucleotides: TGTGCCAGCAGTTCCCGGACTAGGTCACTGTACGAGCAGTACTTC.

This chain uses TRBV5-1 with TRBJ2-7, with TRBD2 as a possible D gene (6 bases). V was trimmed by 5 bases and J by 0 bases, leaving 15 bases between them. Germline CDR1 SGHRS, CDR2 YFSETQ. The CDR3 spans 15 residues. The CDR3: CASRFGAGSSYEQYF. The CDR3 nucleotides read TGCGCCAGCAGATTTGGAGCGGGTAGCTCCTACGAGCAGTACTTC.

The CDR3 loop reads CASSLRRSSPDYYEQYF. DNA for the CDR3: TGTGCCAGCAGCCTCCGTAGGTCCTCCCCGGACTACTACGAGCAGTACTTC. This chain joins TRBV9 and TRBJ2-7, with a weak D call TRBD2 (6 bases). CDR1 SGDLS and CDR2 YYNGEE come from the germline V gene. The V gene lost 4 bases and the J gene lost 3 bases, with 23 bases spanning the gap. This CDR3 is built from 17 residues.

The chain carries TRBV7-6 and TRBJ2-5; D gene uncertain. The CDR3 totals 13 residues. CDR1 and CDR2 from the germline V gene are SGHVS and FNYEAQ. Between the trimmed V and J ends, which lost 5 bases and 3 bases, there was a span of 10 bases. CDR3 bases: TGTGCCAGCAGCCCCCGGTGGGAAGAGACCCAGTACTTC. This gives the protein CASSPRWEETQYF.

The V and J genes are TRBV7-2 and TRBJ2-1; 10 bases are a match to TRBD2. The V segment lost 5 bases and the J segment 8 bases; nucleotides outside the gene matches: 18. This CDR3 is built from 18 residues. Germline values: CDR1 SGHTA, CDR2 FQGNSA. CDR3 residues: CASSLIRTSGGVYDEQFF. CDR3 nucleotides: TGTGCCAGCAGCCTCATCCGGACTAGCGGAGGGGTTTATGATGAGCAGTTCTTC.

The chain uses TRBV6-5 and TRBJ2-3; D could derive from TRBD1 or TRBD2 (5 bases each). The germline V gene encodes CDR1 MNHEY and CDR2 SVGAGI. V was pared by 6 bases and J by 3 bases, with 13 bases between. There are 14 residues in the CDR3. As DNA, the CDR3 is TGTGCCAGCAGCTACCGGGACCTAACAGATACGCAGTATTTT. As protein: CASSYRDLTDTQYF.

The chain is built from TRBV19 and TRBJ2-3, with 7 bases identical to TRBD2. The germline V gene encodes CDR1 LNHDA and CDR2 SQIVND (reference sequence). This CDR3 spans 17 amino acids. J was trimmed by 1 base and V by 2 bases; bases with no gene match: 9. The CDR3 DNA reads TGTGCCAGTAGTATACCGGGACTAACGAAGGGCACAGATACGCAGTATTTT. This encodes CASSIPGLTKGTDTQYF.

This chain links TRBV5-5 with TRBJ1-1; D may be TRBD1 (5 bases). The V end lost 0 bases, the J end lost 1 base, and 10 bases lay between the germline ends. CDR3 length: 15 amino acids. CDR1 and CDR2 from the germline V gene are SGHKS and YYEKEE (reference sequence). The CDR3 loop is CASSLGTDRNTEAFF. The DNA of the CDR3 is TGTGCCAGCAGCTTGGGCACTGACAGGAACACTGAAGCTTTCTTT.

The chain employs TRBV18 and TRBJ1-2; D perhaps matches TRBD1 (5 bases). This CDR3 has 12 residues. Trimming removed 1 base from V and 6 bases from J, with 6 bases in between. Germline CDR1 is KGHSH and CDR2 is LQKENI. As DNA, the CDR3 is TGTGCCAGCTCACCACTCAGGGATGGCTACACCTTC. It yields the protein CASSPLRDGYTF.

V gene TRBV9 combines with J gene TRBJ1-2; the match to TRBD1 covers 7 bases. The CDR3 has 13 residues. Germline CDR1 SGDLS, CDR2 YYNGEE. The J segment lost 7 bases and the V segment lost 5 bases, leaving 8 bases of the junction unmatched. CDR3 sequence (DNA): TGTGCCAGCAGAGCGACAGGGACCCGTGGCTACACCTTC. This translates into CASRATGTRGYTF. The whole variable domain, filled in from reference TRBV9 and TRBJ1-2, reads DSGVTQTPKHLITATGQRVTLRCSPRSGDLSVYWYQQSLDQGLQFLIQYYNGEERAKGNILERFSAQQFPDLHSELNLSSLELGDSALYFCASRATGTRGYTFGSGTRLTVV.

This chain links TRBV9 with TRBJ1-1; D remains ambiguous. The CDR3 spans 14 residues. Germline lookup yields CDR1 SGDLS and CDR2 YYNGEE. V lost 0 bases, J lost 2 bases, and 8 bases lay in between. Here the CDR3 DNA reads TGTGCCAGCAGCGTAGTGACGGCTAACACTGAAGCTTTCTTT. It is translated as CASSVVTANTEAFF.

CDR3 nucleotide sequence: TGTGCCAGCAGTTCGCAGGGGAACTACAATGAGCAGTTCTTC. Translated: CASSSQGNYNEQFF. The V and J genes are TRBV5-4 and TRBJ2-1; D perhaps matches TRBD1 (6 bases). This CDR3 contains 14 residues. Trimming shortened V by 5 bases and J by 3 bases, and 12 bases separated the two germline ends. From germline, CDR1 is SGHNT and CDR2 YYREEE (reference sequence).

This chain uses TRBV28 with TRBJ1-3; the D is unclear. This CDR3 comprises 14 residues. The V end was cut by 3 bases, the J end by 11 bases, with 17 bases between. CDR1 is MDHEN and CDR2 is SYDVKM in the germline V gene. CDR3 in amino acids: CASSLAQFAFSIYF. CDR3 nucleotide sequence: TGTGCCAGCAGTTTGGCACAGTTCGCGTTTTCCATATATTTT.

The rearrangement links TRBV15 to TRBJ2-7; D is unresolved. Germline V CDR1 and CDR2: LNHNV, YYDKDF (reference sequence). Trimming removed 3 bases from V and 9 bases from J, with 12 bases in between. The CDR3 consists of 12 residues. As DNA, the CDR3 is TGTGCCACCAGCAGTGGTAATCCGGGGCAGTACTTC. It yields the protein CATSSGNPGQYF.

The chain is built from TRBV7-2 and TRBJ2-7; possibly TRBD2 for D (5 bases). The CDR3 spans 12 residues. Trimming took off 4 bases at V and 3 bases at J, with 7 bases between the two ends. CDR1 is SGHTA, CDR2 FQGNSA, per germline. CDR3 sequence reads: CASSSGLYEQYF. The CDR3 nucleotides read TGTGCCAGCAGCTCCGGACTCTACGAGCAGTACTTC.

CDR3 bases: TGTGCCAGCAGCTCAAAGAGGGACTTTAACACCGGGGAGCTGTTTTTT. Amino acids: CASSSKRDFNTGELFF. The chain recombines TRBV5-4 with TRBJ2-2; the D gene is possibly TRBD2 (6 bases). The germline V gene has CDR1 SGHNT and CDR2 YYREEE (reference sequence). CDR3 length: 16 amino acids. Trimming shortened V by 3 bases and J by 2 bases, and 14 bases separated the two germline ends.

V gene TRBV6-1 combines with J gene TRBJ1-3; D uncertain. Germline loops: CDR1 MNHNS, CDR2 SASEGT. Between the trimmed V and J ends, which lost 0 bases and 4 bases, there was a span of 10 bases. The CDR3 sequence is 15 residues long. CDR3 in DNA: TGTGCCAGCAGTGAAGCGGATGCCTGGGGAAACACCATATATTTT. Protein product: CASSEADAWGNTIYF.

The chain is built from TRBV5-6 and TRBJ1-1; D is possibly TRBD1 (5 bases). Trimming took 1 base from V and 4 from J, leaving 11 bases between them. The germline gives CDR1 SGHDT, CDR2 YYEEEE. CDR3 length: 14 amino acids. The CDR3 loop reads CASSLLSGRTEAFF. Here the CDR3 DNA reads TGTGCCAGCAGCTTGTTATCAGGGCGCACTGAAGCTTTCTTT.

V is TRBV5-4 and J is TRBJ2-7, with 14 bases identical to TRBD2. Per the germline V gene, CDR1 is SGHNT and CDR2 is YYREEE (reference sequence). V lost 0 bases and J lost 3; bases outside the gene matches: 5. CDR3 length: 17 amino acids. In DNA, the CDR3 is TGTGCCAGCAGCTTGGGACTAGCGGGAGGGGGCCGCTACGAGCAGTACTTC. Translation: CASSLGLAGGGRYEQYF.

This chain connects TRBV5-1 to TRBJ2-3; D remains unclear. Germline CDR1 and CDR2: SGHRS and YFSETQ. Trimming took 3 bases from V and 6 from J, leaving 8 bases between them. This CDR3 has 12 residues. The CDR3 region is CASSSSEDTQYF. The DNA of the CDR3 is TGCGCCAGCAGCTCTTCAGAGGATACGCAGTATTTT.

This clone was found a few times. The gene calls are TRBV6-1 and TRBJ1-1; possible D gene TRBD1, 6 bases. The CDR3 consists of 14 residues. Germline loops: CDR1 MNHNS, CDR2 SASEGT. V was pared by 1 base and J by 2 bases, with 8 bases between. Written as DNA, the CDR3 is TGTGCCAGCAGTGAAGGGACAGCAAACACTGAAGCTTTCTTT. Translated, it gives CASSEGTANTEAFF.